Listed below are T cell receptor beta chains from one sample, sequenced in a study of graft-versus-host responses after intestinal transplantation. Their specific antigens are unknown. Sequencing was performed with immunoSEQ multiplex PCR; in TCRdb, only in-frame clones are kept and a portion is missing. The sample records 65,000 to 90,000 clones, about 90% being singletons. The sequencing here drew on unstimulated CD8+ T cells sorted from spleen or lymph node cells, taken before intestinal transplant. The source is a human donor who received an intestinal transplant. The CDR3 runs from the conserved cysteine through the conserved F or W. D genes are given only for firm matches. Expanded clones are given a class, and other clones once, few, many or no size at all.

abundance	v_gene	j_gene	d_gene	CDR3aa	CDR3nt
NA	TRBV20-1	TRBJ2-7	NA	CSASLGQHF	TGCAGTGCTAGTCTTGGACAACACTTC
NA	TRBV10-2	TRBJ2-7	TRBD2	CASSESNRGREGRNEQYF	TGCGCCAGCAGTGAGTCCAATAGGGGGCGGGAGGGCCGAAACGAGCAGTACTTC
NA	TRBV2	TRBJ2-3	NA	CASSEPPASVAAEDFFGDTQYF	TGTGCCAGCAGTGAACCCCCGGCTAGCGTAGCGGCTGAGGATTTCTTCGGGGATACGCAGTATTTT
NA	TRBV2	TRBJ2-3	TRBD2	CASRAYRTSEFTDTQYF	TGTGCCAGCAGGGCCTACCGGACTAGCGAGTTCACAGATACGCAGTATTTT
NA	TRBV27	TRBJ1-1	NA	CASTPGAGQIAEAFF	TGTGCCAGCACTCCCGGGGCGGGGCAGATCGCTGAAGCTTTCTTT
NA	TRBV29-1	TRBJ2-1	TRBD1	CSGGQVNNEQFF	TGCAGCGGGGGACAGGTAAACAATGAGCAGTTCTTC
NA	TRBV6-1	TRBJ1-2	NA	CASSDMNGYYGYTF	TGTGCCAGCAGTGATATGAACGGGTACTATGGCTACACCTTC
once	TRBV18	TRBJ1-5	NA	CASSPQGIVQPQHF	TGTGCCAGCTCACCTCAGGGAATTGTACAGCCCCAGCATTTT
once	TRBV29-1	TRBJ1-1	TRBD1	CSVGGTGPWTEAFF	TGCAGCGTCGGCGGGACAGGGCCGTGGACTGAAGCTTTCTTT
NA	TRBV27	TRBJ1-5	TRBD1	CASSGGQGGQPQHF	TGTGCCAGCAGTGGAGGACAGGGAGGTCAGCCCCAGCATTTT
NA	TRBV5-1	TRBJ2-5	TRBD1	CASSWTGTQETQYF	TGCGCCAGCAGTTGGACAGGGACCCAAGAGACCCAGTACTTC
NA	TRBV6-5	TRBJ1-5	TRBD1	CASSGDREIEPQHF	TGTGCCAGCAGTGGCGACAGGGAGATTGAGCCCCAGCATTTT
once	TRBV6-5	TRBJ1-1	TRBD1	CASSPTIQGAAEAFF	TGTGCCAGCAGTCCTACCATTCAGGGGGCGGCTGAAGCTTTCTTT
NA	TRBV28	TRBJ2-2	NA	CASSLPRDGGTGELFF	TGTGCCAGCAGTTTACCTCGGGACGGGGGCACCGGGGAGCTGTTTTTT
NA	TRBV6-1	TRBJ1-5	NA	CASSEGQPYSNQPQHF	TGTGCCAGCAGTGAAGGACAGCCGTATAGCAATCAGCCCCAGCATTTT